Following are 20 T cell receptor beta chains from one sample sequenced in a study of cytomegalovirus exposure and HLA in healthy donors. PCR primers comprised 60 Vbeta and 13 Jbeta primers. Method: immunoSEQ multiplex PCR; TCRdb's copy keeps in-frame clones and lacks some. The repertoire holds roughly 120,000 clones, with 86% as singletons. The material sequenced was PBMCs. Every receptor here comes from a man between 35 and 55 years old in good health and CMV-seronegative.

The chain employs TRBV28 and TRBJ1-6; no clear D. The V end was cut by 7 bases, the J end by 5 bases, with 9 bases between. Germline CDR1 is MDHEN and CDR2 is SYDVKM. The CDR3 sequence is 13 residues long. Here the CDR3 DNA reads TGTGCCAGCAAAGATTCAGATAATTCACCCCTCCACTTT. Its translation is CASKDSDNSPLHF.

The chain carries TRBV7-2 and TRBJ1-1, with D possibly matching TRBD1 (6 bases). The CDR3 covers 15 residues. Trimming took 6 bases from V and 1 from J, leaving 15 bases between them. The germline CDR1 and CDR2 sequences are SGHTA and FQGNSA. CDR3 in DNA: TGTGCCAGCAGTAGTAACAGGGCCACGAACACTGAAGCTTTCTTT. Its translation is CASSSNRATNTEAFF.

The CDR3 is CASSLGATGELFF. CDR3 nucleotides: TGTGCCAGCAGCTTGGGGGCTACCGGGGAGCTGTTTTTT. V is TRBV5-4 and J is TRBJ2-2, with D unresolved. With 0 bases removed from V and 5 bases from J, the gap between germline ends came to 5 bases. Germline V gene lookup returns CDR1 SGHNT and CDR2 YYREEE (reference sequence). The CDR3 loop spans 13 amino acids. The full variable domain, rest sourced from reference TRBV5-4 and TRBJ2-2, is ETGVTQSPTHLIKTRGQQVTLRCSSQSGHNTVSWYQQALGQGPQFIFQYYREEENGRGNFPPRFSGLQFPNYSSELNVNALELDDSALYLCASSLGATGELFFGEGSRLTVL.

V usage is TRBV6-6 and J usage is TRBJ1-6; a weak D match, TRBD1 (5 bases). The germline V gene has CDR1 MNHNY and CDR2 SVGAGI (reference sequence). The CDR3 is 16 residues long. V dropped 6 bases and J dropped 3 bases, with 15 bases sitting between them. The CDR3 loop is CASRIWTLRYNSPLHF. CDR3 DNA: TGTGCCAGCAGGATCTGGACATTACGCTATAATTCACCCCTCCACTTT.

There are a few counts of this clone. This sequence joins TRBV2 and TRBJ1-2; D remains unclear. The V gene's germline CDR1 is SNHLY and CDR2 FYNNEI. CDR3 length equals 15 residues. Trimming left V 6 bases short and J 2 bases short, with 16 bases between. The CDR3 sequence: CASRPDTGSNYGYTF. Written as DNA, the CDR3 is TGTGCCAGCAGACCCGACACCGGCAGCAACTATGGCTACACCTTC.

The V call is TRBV29-1, the J call TRBJ2-1; possible D gene TRBD2, 6 bases. The germline V and J ends were trimmed by 5 bases and 8 bases, with 13 bases remaining between them. This CDR3 has 12 amino acids. Germline CDR1 SQVTM, CDR2 ANQGSEA. Here the CDR3 DNA reads TGCAGCGTTACCGGGTCGGGAGATGAGCAGTTCTTC. Residues: CSVTGSGDEQFF.

The chain employs TRBV7-2 and TRBJ2-7; 9 bases line up with TRBD2. Germline V gene sequence: CDR1 SGHTA, CDR2 FQGNSA. Trimming removed 4 bases from V and 3 bases from J; junction bases left unmatched: 7. The CDR3 loop spans 15 amino acids. This chain's CDR3 is CASSSAGTSIYEQYF. In DNA, the CDR3 is TGTGCCAGCAGCTCGGCCGGGACTAGCATCTACGAGCAGTACTTC.

CDR3: CASSRAELGGETQYF. For the CDR3, the DNA is TGTGCCAGCAGCCGGGCTGAGTTAGGAGGAGAGACCCAGTACTTC. The chain carries TRBV7-7 and TRBJ2-5, with D possibly matching TRBD2 (5 bases). The germline V gene has CDR1 SSHAT and CDR2 FNYEAQ (reference sequence). CDR3 size: 15 residues. V was cut by 5 bases and J by 4 bases, with 17 bases left in between.

The chain couples TRBV5-1 to TRBJ2-1; TRBD2 might be the D (6 bases). The CDR3 sequence is 15 residues long. V was cut by 4 bases and J by 0 bases, with 11 bases left in between. Germline lookup yields CDR1 SGHRS and CDR2 YFSETQ. CDR3 region: CASSLSGISYNEQFF. As DNA, the CDR3 is TGCGCCAGCAGCCTTAGCGGTATCTCCTACAATGAGCAGTTCTTC. Complete variable domain (other parts from reference TRBV5-1 and TRBJ2-1): KAGVTQTPRYLIKTRGQQVTLSCSPISGHRSVSWYQQTPGQGLQFLFEYFSETQRNKGNFPGRFSGRQFSNSRSEMNVSTLELGDSALYLCASSLSGISYNEQFFGPGTRLTVL.

This chain joins TRBV5-1 and TRBJ1-6; 10 nucleotides line up with TRBD1. Germline-derived CDR1 and CDR2 are SGHRS and YFSETQ. The CDR3 runs 15 residues. V trimming: 2 bases; J trimming: 5 bases; junction bases outside the gene matches: 1. The CDR3 coding sequence is TGCGCCAGCAGCTTCGGGACAGGGGATAATTCACCCCTCCACTTT. Its translation is CASSFGTGDNSPLHF.

A single count supports this clone. V and J are TRBV9 and TRBJ1-1; 7 positions agree with TRBD1. With 3 bases clipped from V and 3 bases from J, the junction kept 2 bases outside the gene matches. The CDR3 extends over 13 amino acids. In germline, CDR1 is SGDLS, CDR2 YYNGEE. The CDR3 protein is CASSGDRDTEAFF. The CDR3 region has the DNA TGTGCCAGCAGCGGCGACAGGGACACTGAAGCTTTCTTT.

In DNA form, the CDR3 reads TGTGCCAGCAAAGGACAGGGCTATGGCTACACCTTC. It yields the protein CASKGQGYGYTF. The gene calls are TRBV28 and TRBJ1-2; 8 nucleotides match TRBD1. The CDR3 totals 12 residues. V shed 7 bases and J 4 bases; nucleotides not matched to a gene: 2. CDR1 MDHEN and CDR2 SYDVKM come from the germline V gene.

The chain has TRBV19 and TRBJ1-5, with 10 nucleotides matching TRBD1. The CDR3 sequence is 15 residues long. V was clipped by 5 bases and J by 2 bases; unmatched bases: 3. Per the germline V gene, CDR1 is LNHDA and CDR2 is SQIVND (reference sequence). In DNA form, the CDR3 reads TGTGCCAGTAGTGTAGGGACAGGGGGCAATCAGCCCCAGCATTTT. This translates into CASSVGTGGNQPQHF.

The chain combines TRBV29-1 with TRBJ1-4, with TRBD1 identical over 9 bases. The germline gives CDR1 SQVTM, CDR2 ANQGSEA. The CDR3 length is 13 residues. V lost 7 bases and J lost 5; bases outside the gene matches: 5. The CDR3 coding sequence is TGCAGCGGACTCGGGACAGGGAATGAAAAACTGTTTTTT. Translation: CSGLGTGNEKLFF.

The rearrangement links TRBV28 to TRBJ1-1, with D hard to call. The CDR3 is 14 residues long. In germline, CDR1 is MDHEN, CDR2 SYDVKM. V shed 6 bases and J shed 0 bases, with 11 bases lying between them. The CDR3 is CASRLQVMNTEAFF. The CDR3 nucleotides read TGTGCCAGCAGACTTCAGGTAATGAACACTGAAGCTTTCTTT.

The rearrangement links TRBV6-5 to TRBJ2-2; tentative D call: TRBD1 (6 bases). CDR1 MNHEY and CDR2 SVGAGI come from the germline V gene. The CDR3 totals 13 residues. Trimming removed 10 bases at V and 4 bases at J, with 13 bases between. CDR3 in amino acids: CATARGVTGELFF. CDR3 nucleotides: TGTGCCACCGCCAGGGGTGTCACCGGGGAGCTGTTTTTT.

This clone was counted a single time. The chain carries TRBV6-5 and TRBJ2-3; 8 bases agree with TRBD2. This CDR3 has 15 residues. The V gene's germline CDR1 is MNHEY and CDR2 SVGAGI. Unmatched junction bases numbered 7, after V lost 5 bases and J lost 3 bases. CDR3 DNA: TGTGCCAGCAGTCCGTTAGGCGGGGGGACAGATACGCAGTATTTT. This translates into CASSPLGGGTDTQYF.

V usage is TRBV2 and J usage is TRBJ1-4, with D maybe TRBD1 (6 bases). CDR3 size: 15 residues. V was clipped by 4 bases and J by 4 bases, with 13 bases between them. The V gene's germline CDR1 is SNHLY and CDR2 FYNNEI. The CDR3 DNA follows: TGTGCCAGCAGTGTACAGGGAGTTGGTAATGAAAAACTGTTTTTT. Amino acids: CASSVQGVGNEKLFF.

The chain joins TRBV29-1 to TRBJ1-3, with TRBD1 identical over 8 bases. V lost 6 bases to trimming and J lost 0 bases; unmatched junction nucleotides: 4. Per germline, CDR1 SQVTM and CDR2 ANQGSEA. This CDR3 region has 14 residues. This CDR3 reads CSVLDRASGNTIYF. CDR3 DNA: TGCAGCGTCCTGGACAGGGCCTCTGGAAACACCATATATTTT.

V is TRBV28 and J is TRBJ1-4; a possible D gene is TRBD1 (5 bases). Trimming stripped 6 bases from V and 0 bases from J, with 17 bases between. The CDR3 runs to 17 residues. Germline CDR1 and CDR2: MDHEN and SYDVKM. The DNA of the CDR3 is TGTGCCAGCAGCCGACCCGGACCGGGGGCAACTAATGAAAAACTGTTTTTT. It yields the protein CASSRPGPGATNEKLFF.